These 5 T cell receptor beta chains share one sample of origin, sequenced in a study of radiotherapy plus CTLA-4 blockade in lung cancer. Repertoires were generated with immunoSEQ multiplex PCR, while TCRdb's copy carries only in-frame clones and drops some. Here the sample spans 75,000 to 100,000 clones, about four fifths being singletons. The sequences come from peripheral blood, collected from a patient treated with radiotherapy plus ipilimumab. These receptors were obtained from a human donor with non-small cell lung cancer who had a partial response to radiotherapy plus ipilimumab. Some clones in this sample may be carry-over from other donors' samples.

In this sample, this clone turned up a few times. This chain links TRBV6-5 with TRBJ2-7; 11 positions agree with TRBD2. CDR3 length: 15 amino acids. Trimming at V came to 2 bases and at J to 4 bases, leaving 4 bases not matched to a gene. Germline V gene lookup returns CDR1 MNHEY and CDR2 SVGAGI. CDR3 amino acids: CASSYQGLADYEQYF. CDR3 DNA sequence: TGTGCCAGCAGTTACCAGGGACTAGCGGATTACGAGCAGTACTTC.

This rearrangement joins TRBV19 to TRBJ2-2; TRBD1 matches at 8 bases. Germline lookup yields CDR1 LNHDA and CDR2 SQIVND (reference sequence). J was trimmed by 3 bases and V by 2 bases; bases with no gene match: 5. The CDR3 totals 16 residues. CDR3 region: CASSIRAGGDTGELFF. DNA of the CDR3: TGTGCCAGTAGTATAAGGGCAGGGGGCGACACCGGGGAGCTGTTTTTT. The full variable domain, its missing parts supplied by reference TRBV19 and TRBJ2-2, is DGGITQSPKYLFRKEGQNVTLSCEQNLNHDAMYWYRQDPGQGLRLIYYSQIVNDFQKGDIAEGYSVSREKKESFPLTVTSAQKNPTAFYLCASSIRAGGDTGELFFGEGSRLTVL.

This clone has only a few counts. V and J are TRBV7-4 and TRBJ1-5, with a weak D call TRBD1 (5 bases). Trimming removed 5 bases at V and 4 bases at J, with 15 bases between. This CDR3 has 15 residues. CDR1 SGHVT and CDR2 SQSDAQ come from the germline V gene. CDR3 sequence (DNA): TGTGCCAGCAGCCCCTTCGCGTCAGGGAATCAGCCCCAGCATTTT. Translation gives CASSPFASGNQPQHF.

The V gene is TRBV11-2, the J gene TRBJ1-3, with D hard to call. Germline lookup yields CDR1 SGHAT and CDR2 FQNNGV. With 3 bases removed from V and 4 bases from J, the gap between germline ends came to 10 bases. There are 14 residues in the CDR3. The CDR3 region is CASSFGGSGNTIYF. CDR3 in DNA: TGTGCCAGCAGCTTTGGAGGGTCAGGAAACACCATATATTTT.

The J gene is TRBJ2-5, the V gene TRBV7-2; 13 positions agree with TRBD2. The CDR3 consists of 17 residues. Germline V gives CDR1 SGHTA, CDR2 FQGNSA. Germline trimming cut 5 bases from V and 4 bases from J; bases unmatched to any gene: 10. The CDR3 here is CASSNLMGLAGRETQYF. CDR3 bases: TGTGCCAGCAGCAATTTGATGGGACTAGCGGGACGAGAGACCCAGTACTTC.